This paragraph reports one T cell receptor beta chain. This sample was taken from a study of shared clonotypes between healthy human individuals. Study information: Aged between 18 and 49, the donors were a couple of women and a few men.

The table came from immunoSEQ multiplex PCR; TCRdb's copy has only in-frame clones and leaves some out. Altogether approximately 2,000,000 clones are present, less than 95% being singletons, with the ten largest covering approximately 0.4%. Every one of the donors was a Caucasian adult that lived in Nashville, Tennessee. CD4+ cells were split into CD45RA+ naive and CD45RA-negative memory subsets. Germline CDR1 reads MDHEN; CDR2 reads SYDVKM. Trimming removed 4 bases at V and 2 bases at J, with 8 bases between. The CDR3 is 13 residues long. The chain links TRBV28 to TRBJ1-2; D remains unclear. Sequenced material: naive CD4+ T cells from PBMCs. Subset given: CD45RA+ positively selected. This clonotype originated in a man younger than 35 in good health. Some clones in this sample may be carry-over from other donors' samples. CDR3 bases: TGTGCCAGCAGTTCAGTCCAGAACTATGGCTACACCTTC. It is translated as CASSSVQNYGYTF.